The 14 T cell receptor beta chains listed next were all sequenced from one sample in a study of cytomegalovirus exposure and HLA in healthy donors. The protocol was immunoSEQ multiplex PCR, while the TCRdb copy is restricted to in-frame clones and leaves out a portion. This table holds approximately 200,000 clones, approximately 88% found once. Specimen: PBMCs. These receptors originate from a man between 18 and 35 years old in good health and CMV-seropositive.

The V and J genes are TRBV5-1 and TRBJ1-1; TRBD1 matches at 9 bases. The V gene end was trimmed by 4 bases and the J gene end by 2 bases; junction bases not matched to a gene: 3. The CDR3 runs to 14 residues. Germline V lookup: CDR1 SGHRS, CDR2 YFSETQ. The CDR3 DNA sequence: TGCGCCAGCAGCGGGGACAGGGTTAACACTGAAGCTTTCTTT. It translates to CASSGDRVNTEAFF.

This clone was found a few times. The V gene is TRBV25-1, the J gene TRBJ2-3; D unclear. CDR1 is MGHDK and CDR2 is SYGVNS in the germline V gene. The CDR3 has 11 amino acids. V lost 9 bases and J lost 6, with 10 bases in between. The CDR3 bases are TGTGCCAGTGATGACGGGGATACGCAGTATTTT. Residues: CASDDGDTQYF.

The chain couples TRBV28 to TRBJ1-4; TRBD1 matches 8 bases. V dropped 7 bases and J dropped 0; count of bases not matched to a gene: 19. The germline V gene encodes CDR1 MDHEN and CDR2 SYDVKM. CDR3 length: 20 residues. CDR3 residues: CASKEGSGTGLFATNEKLFF. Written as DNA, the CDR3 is TGTGCCAGCAAAGAGGGGTCGGGGACAGGCTTATTTGCAACTAATGAAAAACTGTTTTTT.

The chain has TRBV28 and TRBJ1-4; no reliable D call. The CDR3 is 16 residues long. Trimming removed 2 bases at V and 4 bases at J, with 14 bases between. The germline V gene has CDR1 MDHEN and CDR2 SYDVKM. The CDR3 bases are TGTGCCAGCAGTTTAAGAAGGGCGGGGATTAATGAAAAACTGTTTTTT. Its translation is CASSLRRAGINEKLFF. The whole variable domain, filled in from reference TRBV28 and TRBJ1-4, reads DVKVTQSSRYLVKRTGEKVFLECVQDMDHENMFWYRQDPGLGLRLIYFSYDVKMKEKGDIPEGYSVSREKKERFSLILESASTNQTSMYLCASSLRRAGINEKLFFGSGTQLSVL.

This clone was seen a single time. CDR3 sequence (DNA): TGTGCCAGCAGTCGGACAGGGGTCTATGGCTACACCTTC. This gives the protein CASSRTGVYGYTF. The J gene is TRBJ1-2, the V gene TRBV28; the match to TRBD1 covers 9 bases. The CDR3 is 13 amino acids. Per the germline V gene, CDR1 is MDHEN and CDR2 is SYDVKM. V gave up 5 bases and J gave up 4 bases; unmatched junction bases: 2.

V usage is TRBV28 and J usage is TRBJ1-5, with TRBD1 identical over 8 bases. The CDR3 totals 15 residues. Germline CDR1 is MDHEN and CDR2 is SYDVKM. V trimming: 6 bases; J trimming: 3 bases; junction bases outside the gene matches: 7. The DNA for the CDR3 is TGTGCCAGCAGCGACCCGGGACAGGTCAATCAGCCCCAGCATTTT. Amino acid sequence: CASSDPGQVNQPQHF.

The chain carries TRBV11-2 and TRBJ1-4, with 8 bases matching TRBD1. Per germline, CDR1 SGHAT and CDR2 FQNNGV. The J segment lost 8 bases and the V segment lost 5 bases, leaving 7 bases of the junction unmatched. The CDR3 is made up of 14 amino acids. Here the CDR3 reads CASSPGQGGEKLFF. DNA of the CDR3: TGTGCCAGCAGCCCCGGACAGGGTGGGGAAAAACTGTTTTTT.

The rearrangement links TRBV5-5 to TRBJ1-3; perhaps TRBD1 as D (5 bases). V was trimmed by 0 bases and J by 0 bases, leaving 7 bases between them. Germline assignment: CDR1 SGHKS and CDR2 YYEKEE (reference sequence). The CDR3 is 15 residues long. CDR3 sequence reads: CASSLAGSSGNTIYF. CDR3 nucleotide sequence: TGTGCCAGCAGCTTGGCAGGGTCCTCTGGAAACACCATATATTTT.

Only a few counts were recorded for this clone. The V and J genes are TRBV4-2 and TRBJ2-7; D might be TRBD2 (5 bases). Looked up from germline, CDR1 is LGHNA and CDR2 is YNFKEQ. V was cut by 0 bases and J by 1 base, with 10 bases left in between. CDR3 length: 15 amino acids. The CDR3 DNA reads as TGTGCCAGCAGCCAAGAGGACTCCATGTCCTACGAGCAGTACTTC. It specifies CASSQEDSMSYEQYF.

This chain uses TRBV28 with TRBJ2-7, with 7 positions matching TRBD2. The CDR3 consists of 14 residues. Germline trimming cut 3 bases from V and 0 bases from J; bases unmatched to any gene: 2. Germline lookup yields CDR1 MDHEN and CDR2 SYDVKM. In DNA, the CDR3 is TGTGCCAGCAGTTTGAGACTAGCCTCCTACGAGCAGTACTTC. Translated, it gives CASSLRLASYEQYF.

The CDR3 sequence is CATSRDESFFNEKLFF. The CDR3 DNA reads TGTGCCACCAGCAGAGATGAAAGCTTTTTTAATGAAAAACTGTTTTTT. The chain recombines TRBV15 with TRBJ1-4; no definite D call. The germline V and J ends were trimmed by 0 bases and 4 bases, with 12 bases remaining between them. The CDR3 contains 16 residues. Germline V gene lookup returns CDR1 LNHNV and CDR2 YYDKDF (reference sequence).

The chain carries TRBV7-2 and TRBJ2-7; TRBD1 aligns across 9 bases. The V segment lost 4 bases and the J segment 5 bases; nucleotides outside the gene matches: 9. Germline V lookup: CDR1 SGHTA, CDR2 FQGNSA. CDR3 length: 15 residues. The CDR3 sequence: CASSYLQGALNEQYF. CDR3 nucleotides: TGTGCCAGCAGCTACCTACAGGGGGCTTTGAACGAGCAGTACTTC.

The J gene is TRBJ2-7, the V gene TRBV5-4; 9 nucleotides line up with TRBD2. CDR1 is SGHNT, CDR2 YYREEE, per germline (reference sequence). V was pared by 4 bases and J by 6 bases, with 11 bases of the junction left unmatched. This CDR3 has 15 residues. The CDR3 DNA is TGTGCCAGCAGCCGAGTTAGCGGGAGCTCGACCGAGCAGTACTTC. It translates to CASSRVSGSSTEQYF.

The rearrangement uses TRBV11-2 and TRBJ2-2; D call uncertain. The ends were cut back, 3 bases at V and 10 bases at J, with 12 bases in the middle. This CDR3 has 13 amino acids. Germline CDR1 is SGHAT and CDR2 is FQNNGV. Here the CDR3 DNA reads TGTGCCAGCAGCTTCACCGGTATAACGGAGCTGTTTTTT. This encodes CASSFTGITELFF.